The sequence of this TCR beta chain was determined in a study of CXCR3-negative and CXCR3-positive naive CD8 T cells. Study-wide results and caveats: Both naive subsets, CXCR3-negative and CXCR3-positive, displayed similar TRBV-TRBJ usage, unlike memory cells. More hydrophobic TRB CDR3s were found in CXCR3-positive naive cells than in CXCR3-negative naive cells.

The study made its TRB cDNA libraries by 5' RACE, adding UMI labels. No DNA is given; TCRdb re-called the 5' RACE reads and lists each CDR3 protein once. Its table lists about 39,000 distinct CDR3 sequences. The CDR3 extends over 14 amino acids. The germline CDR1 and CDR2 sequences are MNHEY and SVGAGI. Concerning this clonotype: Its antigen is unidentified.

Phenotypically, naive CD8+ T cells corresponded to CD45RO-CCR7+CD27+CD95-. The chain has TRBV6-5 and TRBJ2-7; no DNA is available, so the TRBD1 call from TCRdb remains unchecked. The sequenced sample consisted of naive CXCR3- CD8+ T cells from blood. Specified subset: CD45RO-CCR7+CD27+CD95- naive CD8+ T cells lacking CXCR3 (TNR3-). This clonotype was obtained from a human donor in good health. Some clones in this sample may be carry-over from other donors' samples. The CDR3 reads CASSTGSLQYEQYF.